This T cell receptor beta chain came from a study of blood T cell repertoires in COVID-19 (dated by TCRdb to the early 2020s). A note on the overall study: Collaborator samples came from the United States, Italy and Spain and covered acute and convalescent phases of COVID-19. The prospective study material was composed of cDNA or gDNA derived from T cells, B-cell-depleted T cells, or PBMCs. Subjects who had been exposed to COVID-19, were actively infected with it, or had recovered from it provided the deeply sampled blood TCRbeta repertoires that made up the dataset. The repertoires were released in a freely available public database intended as a resource for research on the immune response to SARS-CoV-2. Samples were obtained from the ongoing ImmuneRACE study (first 160 participants) and from 1,000 to 1,500 subjects provided by 6 global collaborators. The sample metadata nearly always contained a de-identified subject ID, COVID-19 status, age in years and sex. Where HLA class I and class II types were available, the types were taken from metadata supplied by the sample provider, not from assay-based typing. General study outcomes and caveats: The amount of clinical and demographic metadata varied by source and participant and was provided uncurated.

Participants in the prospective study were enrolled through a virtual design, were aged about 18 to 100 years, and lived in 24 United States geographic areas. In the prospective study, participants were assigned to cohorts based on the clinical history participants reported in a screening survey and a study questionnaire. ImmuneRACE Cohort 3 recovered participants were defined by two consecutive negative NP/OP PCR tests, healthcare professional clearance, or symptom resolution. In the prospective study, mobile phlebotomists collected whole blood, serum and a nasopharyngeal or oropharyngeal swab from each participant. Over a roughly two-month period, participants in the prospective study had the option of providing additional blood draws and questionnaires. Before DNA extraction, blood samples from the prospective study were shipped at room temperature or frozen. V ends up 4 bases short and J 6 bases short, with an unmatched junction base count of 9. Including cysteine and phenylalanine, the CDR3 has 14 amino acids. Here the CDR3 DNA is all that survives: 42 bases in frame from base 1. The germline V gene (reference sequence) supplies CDR1 LGHDT and CDR2 YNNKEL.

The immunoSEQ Assay, a bias-controlled multiplex PCR, was used to amplify TCRbeta CDR3 regions from genomic DNA. The study's own analysis went as follows. The number of nucleated cells in each sample was estimated from the amplification of reference gene primers within the assay. To quantify the absolute abundance of each unique TCRbeta CDR3 rearrangement, sequence reads were collapsed and filtered. For each sample, productive Simpson clonality was calculated as the square root of Simpson's diversity index over productive rearrangements. As stored in TCRdb, this immuneACCESS dataset retains in-frame rearrangements with V and J assigned. A fraction of the clones does not appear; measured against another copy, unresolved V genes explain less than half of the discrepancy, and the remainder lacks a known reason. Clone size and the V and J calls come from that table; the DNA yielded D and trimming. This sample lists hundreds of thousands of clones; 75% to 90% were detected once. Around 1.1% of the sample goes to the ten largest clones.

Points on this clone: It lacks a known antigen. Base qualities are missing; no much larger clone stands one base away.

Recombination joined TRBV3-1 (or the pseudogene TRBV3-2) with TRBJ2-7; 7 of the junction bases match TRBD1. The sample taken for sequencing was PBMCs or T cells enriched from blood (not recorded which). This receptor was identified in a young man who had recovered from COVID-19. The CDR3 has the sequence CASSPITGDGEQYF. The DNA sequence is TGTGCCAGCAGCCCAATAACAGGGGACGGCGAGCAGTACTTC.